Detailed here is one T cell receptor beta chain. CDR1 and CDR2 (germline): LGHNA, YSLEER. The CDR3 is 15 amino acids. J lost 4 bases, V lost 2 bases, and 6 bases had no gene match. The data originate from a study of blood T cell repertoires in COVID-19. Background on the study: From T cells, B-cell-depleted T cells, or PBMCs came the material, which was cDNA or gDNA.

In the original processing: Scientists estimated how many nucleated cells there were by amplifying reference gene primers. Clones were read by immunoSEQ multiplex PCR, and TCRdb kept only the in-frame ones, dropping some. Clone size and the V and J calls come from that table; the DNA yielded D and trimming. This sample has around 200,000 clones, with 80% to 90% found just once. This chain links TRBV4-3 with TRBJ2-7; TRBD1 aligns across 9 bases. The source of this sequence is a man in his forties with active or convalescent COVID-19. The sequenced sample was peripheral blood. CDR3 bases: TGCGCCAGCAGCCAAACAACCGGGACAGGGTACGAGCAGTACTTC. Its protein product is CASSQTTGTGYEQYF.